The rows below give T cell receptor beta chains drawn from one sample of a study of OX40 agonist ivuxolimab in advanced cancers. Sequencing was performed with immunoSEQ multiplex PCR; in TCRdb, only in-frame clones are kept and a portion is missing. The sample carries just over 30,000 clones, 80% to 90% recorded once. This specimen was CD4+ or CD8+ T cells sorted from blood, taken in a trial of the OX40 agonist ivuxolimab. The source of these receptors is an adult with an advanced solid tumor such as melanoma, head and neck, liver or kidney cancer. The CDR3 runs from the conserved cysteine through the conserved F or W. The D gene is left open where the match is weak. Clone sizes are given selectively: once, few, many, or a class where the clone is expanded.

TRBV2	NA	TRBJ2-7	NA	TGTGCCAGCAGAGTGTGGGCGTACGAGCAGTACTTC	CASRVWAYEQYF
TRBV4-1	NA	TRBJ2-7	NA	TGCGCCAGCAGCCATTCGACAGGCTCCTACGAGCAGTACTTC	CASSHSTGSYEQYF
TRBV7-2	NA	TRBJ2-7	NA	TGTGCCAGCAGCCCGACAGGATCCTACGAGCAGTACTTC	CASSPTGSYEQYF
TRBV6-5	NA	TRBJ1-2	few	TGTGCCAGCAGTTACAGAGACCTAACGCACTATGGCTACACCTTC	CASSYRDLTHYGYTF
TRBV5-1	TRBD2	TRBJ2-4	NA	TGCGCCAGCAGCCCCAGAAGGACTAGCGGAGACATTCAGTACTTC	CASSPRRTSGDIQYF
TRBV2	NA	TRBJ2-7	NA	TGTGCCAGCACGACGGGCAGGGTCTACGAGCAGTACTTC	CASTTGRVYEQYF
TRBV9	NA	TRBJ2-1	NA	TGTGCCAGCACCCCAGGGAATGAGCAGTTCTTC	CASTPGNEQFF
TRBV7-9	TRBD1	TRBJ1-2	NA	TGTGCCAGCAGTCGAGACCGGGACAGGGCTTATGGCTACACCTTC	CASSRDRDRAYGYTF
TRBV9	TRBD1	TRBJ2-7	once	TGTGCCAGCAGCGTAGAGGACAGGGCTCCCTACGAGCAGTACTTC	CASSVEDRAPYEQYF
TRBV7-9	TRBD2	TRBJ2-3	NA	TGTGCCAGCAGCTTCGGGACTAGCGGGGGAAGAGATACGCAGTATTTT	CASSFGTSGGRDTQYF
TRBV4-1	NA	TRBJ2-7	NA	TGCGCCAGCAGCCAATTCGGCGTATTATACGAGCAGTACTTC	CASSQFGVLYEQYF
TRBV11-2	NA	TRBJ1-2	NA	TGTGCCAGCAGCTTAGGGTCTGGTAACTATGGCTACACCTTC	CASSLGSGNYGYTF
TRBV5-4	TRBD1	TRBJ1-1	NA	TGTGCCAGCAGCAAGGGATCGACAGGGGCGCAAGCTTTCTTT	CASSKGSTGAQAFF
TRBV5-1	NA	TRBJ1-1	few	TGCGCCAGCAGCTTGGGACAGAATGAAGCTTTCTTT	CASSLGQNEAFF
TRBV28	NA	TRBJ1-5	NA	TGTGCCAGCGGGGATGCCTATCAGCCCCAGCATTTT	CASGDAYQPQHF